A selection of T cell receptor beta chains follows, all from one sample in a study of shared clonotypes between healthy human individuals. Repertoires were generated with immunoSEQ multiplex PCR, while TCRdb's copy carries only in-frame clones and drops some. Of around 2,000,000 clones in the sample, approximately 94% were seen once. Sequencing was done on a sample of naive CD8+ T cells sorted from blood. The receptors originated from a man aged 18 to 29 in good health. Each CDR3 is given with its conserved first and last residue. D genes are given only for firm matches. Part of the rows lack a size; the others show once, few, many or a class for expanded clones.

j_gene,d_gene,v_gene,abundance,CDR3nt,CDR3aa
TRBJ2-7,TRBD1,TRBV5-1,NA,TGCGCCAGCAGCATCGGACAGGGGAGAGGCGAGCAGTACTTC,CASSIGQGRGEQYF
TRBJ2-7,NA,TRBV7-2,NA,TGTGCCAGCAGCTTAGCACCCGGGGGCGGAGGCCACGAGCAGTACTTC,CASSLAPGGGGHEQYF
TRBJ2-1,TRBD2,TRBV10-2,NA,TGCGCCAGCAGTGAAGTGGGAGGGCCCACCTACAATGAGCAGTTCTTC,CASSEVGGPTYNEQFF
TRBJ2-5,NA,TRBV29-1,NA,TGCAGCGTTGAAGTCCGGGGGTCGATGCGGGAGACCCAGTACTTC,CSVEVRGSMRETQYF
TRBJ2-1,TRBD2,TRBV6-1,few,TGTGCCAGCAGTGAACTAGCGGGAGGTATAGTCAGTGAGCAGTTCTTC,CASSELAGGIVSEQFF
TRBJ2-7,NA,TRBV7-9,NA,TGTGCCAGCACCCCACCTCCGAGGGAGGAGCAGTACTTC,CASTPPPREEQYF
TRBJ1-6,NA,TRBV28,once,TGTGCCAGCAGTTCACCCTCAGGGTCGGCTAGGTCATATAATTCACCCCTCCACTTT,CASSSPSGSARSYNSPLHF
TRBJ2-3,TRBD2,TRBV13,NA,TGTGCCAGCAGCTTACGACTAGCGGGGTTTAGGGATACGCAGTATTTT,CASSLRLAGFRDTQYF
TRBJ2-3,NA,TRBV6-6,NA,TGTGCCAGCAGTTGGGTTCTCACAGATACGCAGTATTTT,CASSWVLTDTQYF
TRBJ2-7,NA,TRBV7-2,NA,TGTGCCAGCAGCTTAGACGATCGACTGGGGTACGAGCAGTACTTC,CASSLDDRLGYEQYF
TRBJ2-7,TRBD1,TRBV7-3,NA,TGTGCCAGCAGCCTCACCGGGACAGGGGAATCCTACGAGCAGTACTTC,CASSLTGTGESYEQYF
TRBJ2-1,NA,TRBV13,NA,TGTGCCAGCAGCTTAAAGGCCGGAGCGGGTTTTGGGGTAAACTACAATGAGCAGTTCTTC,CASSLKAGAGFGVNYNEQFF
TRBJ2-3,NA,TRBV27,NA,TGTGCCAGCAGTTCCCTGGGACTTAGCACAGATACGCAGTATTTT,CASSSLGLSTDTQYF
TRBJ1-1,TRBD1,TRBV4-1,NA,TGCGCCAGCAGCCTCACCGGACAGGGGGGCTCAGCTGAAGCTTTCTTT,CASSLTGQGGSAEAFF
TRBJ2-5,NA,TRBV6-1,NA,TGTGCCAGCGTAGGGGGGTACCAAGAGACCCAGTACTTC,CASVGGYQETQYF
TRBJ2-1,TRBD1,TRBV7-9,NA,TGTGCCAGCAGCCCGGGACAGCCAAATGAGCAGTTCTTC,CASSPGQPNEQFF
TRBJ2-2,NA,TRBV7-9,NA,TGTGCCAGCAGCGTCCCTAGGGGCTCGAACACCGGGGAGCTGTTTTTT,CASSVPRGSNTGELFF
TRBJ2-2,TRBD1,TRBV7-2,NA,TGTGCCAGCAGCTTAGGACAGGGGGTGCCCGGGAGCGGGGAGCTGTTTTTT,CASSLGQGVPGSGELFF
TRBJ2-1,TRBD2,TRBV4-1,NA,TGCGCCAGCAGCCAGGCTAGCGGCAATGAGCAGTTCTTC,CASSQASGNEQFF
TRBJ2-2,TRBD2,TRBV7-9,NA,TGTGCCAGCAGCTTAGAAGCGGGAGTGGACGGGGAGCTGTTTTTT,CASSLEAGVDGELFF
TRBJ2-3,NA,TRBV7-2,once,TGTGCCAGCAGCTCAGGTGGGGACTGGGCAGATACGCAGTATTTT,CASSSGGDWADTQYF
TRBJ2-7,NA,TRBV29-1,NA,TGCAGCGTTGCTGGGCCAGTGACCTACGAGCAGTACTTC,CSVAGPVTYEQYF
TRBJ2-5,TRBD1,TRBV7-8,once,TGTGCCAGCAGCTTAGGGTGGGCAGGGGGCCTCCAAGAGACCCAGTACTTC,CASSLGWAGGLQETQYF
TRBJ1-4,NA,TRBV4-3,NA,TGCGCCAGCAGCCACTCTACAGCAACTAATGAAAAACTGTTTTTT,CASSHSTATNEKLFF
TRBJ2-6,NA,TRBV27,NA,TGTGCCAGCAGTTTAGGAAACGGGGCTGGGGCCAACGTCCTGACTTTC,CASSLGNGAGANVLTF
TRBJ1-1,NA,TRBV7-9,NA,TGTGCCAGCAGCCCCCGGGATACTGACACTGAAGCTTTCTTT,CASSPRDTDTEAFF